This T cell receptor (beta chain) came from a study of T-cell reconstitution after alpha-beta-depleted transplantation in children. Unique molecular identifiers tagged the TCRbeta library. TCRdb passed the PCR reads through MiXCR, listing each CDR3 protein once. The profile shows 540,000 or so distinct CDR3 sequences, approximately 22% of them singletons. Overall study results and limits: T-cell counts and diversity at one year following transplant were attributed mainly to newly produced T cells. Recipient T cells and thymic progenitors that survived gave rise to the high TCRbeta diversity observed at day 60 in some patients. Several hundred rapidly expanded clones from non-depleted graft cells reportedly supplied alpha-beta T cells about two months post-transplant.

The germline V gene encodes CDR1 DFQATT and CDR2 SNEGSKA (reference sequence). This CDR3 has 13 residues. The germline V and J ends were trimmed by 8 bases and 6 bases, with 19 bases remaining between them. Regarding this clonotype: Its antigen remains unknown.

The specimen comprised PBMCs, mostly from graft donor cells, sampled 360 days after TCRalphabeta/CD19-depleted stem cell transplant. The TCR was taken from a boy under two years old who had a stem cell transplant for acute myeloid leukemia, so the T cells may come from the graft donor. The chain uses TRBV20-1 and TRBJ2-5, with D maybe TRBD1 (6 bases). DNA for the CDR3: TGCAGTTCCTATCTGGGGGCAGGAAAGACCCAGTACTTC. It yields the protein CSSYLGAGKTQYF.